These 28 T cell receptor beta chains were all obtained from the same sample, sequenced in a study of Graves' ophthalmopathy and Graves' hyperthyroidism (dated by TCRdb to about 2018). The listed sequencing device is Illumina HiSeq 2000. For repertoire sequencing, the TCR beta CDR3 regions were amplified from RNA transcripts. The first round was an RT-PCR using HTBI primers with the Qiagen OneStep RT-PCR kit, and this first round was followed by a second-round multiplex PCR, then size selection and purification. TCRdb trimmed public reads at Q25 via fastp, called clones via MiXCR and kept in-frame beta chains. Merged by CDR3 protein, the rows form single entries marked with the most common genes and DNA. This sample lists about 400,000 distinct CDR3 sequences; 15% to 20% were detected once. The top ten hold roughly 1.4% of the sample. Material for sequencing was peripheral blood. Receptor source: a woman aged 18 to 35 with Graves' ophthalmopathy. Donor details come from another sample of the same person, matched by shared clones.

This clonotype was recorded many times. The V gene is TRBV7-2, the J gene TRBJ1-1; D is uncertain. CDR1 is SGHTA and CDR2 is FQGNSA in the germline V gene. The CDR3 contains 17 residues. Trimming took 0 bases from V and 0 from J, leaving 14 bases between them. In DNA, the CDR3 is TGTGCCAGCAGCTTAGCGCGGGAGAAAGGTTTGAACACTGAAGCTTTCTTT. It is translated as CASSLAREKGLNTEAFF.

This clonotype was picked up many times. The chain combines TRBV4-3 with TRBJ2-3; TRBD2 matches 8 bases. The CDR3 has 18 amino acids. Per germline, CDR1 LGHNA and CDR2 YSLEER. J lost 2 bases, V lost 0 bases, and 10 bases had no gene match. Written as DNA, the CDR3 is TGCGCCAGCAGCCAAGATCACGATAGCGGGGCCCTCACAGATACGCAGTATTTT. Translation: CASSQDHDSGALTDTQYF.

This clonotype was detected ten times or more. The rearrangement uses TRBV7-9 and TRBJ1-1; TRBD1 matches 10 bases. CDR1 and CDR2 (germline): SEHNR, FQNEAQ (reference sequence). V lost 5 bases to trimming and J lost 6 bases; unmatched junction nucleotides: 9. CDR3 length: 15 amino acids. DNA of the CDR3: TGTGCCAGCAGCCCCGGGACAGGGGCCGCGGCTGAAGCTTTCTTT. It codes for CASSPGTGAAAEAFF.

The sample holds many counts of this clonotype. Given a much more abundant clone one base away, this may be a read error. The chain carries TRBV28 and TRBJ1-1; the match to TRBD1 covers 9 bases. Trimming at V came to 8 bases and at J to 5 bases, leaving 18 bases not matched to a gene. Germline CDR1 reads MDHEN; CDR2 reads SYDVKM. The CDR3 has 17 residues. The CDR3 bases are TGTGCCAGCGGTTCCACCAGACCCAGGACAGGGGAGACTGAAGCTTTCTTT. Its translation: CASGSTRPRTGETEAFF.

This clonotype has ten or more counts. The J gene is TRBJ2-7, the V gene TRBV6-2 or TRBV6-3, with TRBD2 identical over 7 bases. The V segment lost 6 bases and the J segment 0 bases; nucleotides outside the gene matches: 2. Germline V gene sequence: CDR1 MNHEY, CDR2 SVGEGT. This CDR3 contains 13 residues. This chain's CDR3 is CASRTSSSYEQYF. The CDR3 DNA follows: TGTGCCAGCAGGACTAGCAGCTCCTACGAGCAGTACTTC.

This clonotype was observed at least ten times. The V and J genes are TRBV12-3 or TRBV12-4 and TRBJ1-5; a possible D gene is TRBD1 (5 bases). Deletions cut 6 bases from V and 7 bases from J, with 13 bases between. The CDR3 extends over 13 amino acids. The chain's CDR3 is CASSLDKSQPQHF. CDR3 DNA: TGTGCCAGCAGCCTGGACAAATCCCAGCCCCAGCATTTT.

This clonotype showed up many times. J is TRBJ1-5 and V is TRBV4-2, with TRBD1 matching 7 bases. CDR3 length: 15 amino acids. The trim removed 4 bases at V and 4 bases at J, leaving 7 bases unmatched. CDR1 is LGHNA and CDR2 is YNFKEQ in the germline V gene. The CDR3 DNA reads TGTGCCAGCAGCCCCCGAGGGGGCCCAAATCAGCCCCAGCATTTT. Residues: CASSPRGGPNQPQHF.

This clonotype was counted at least ten times. The chain has TRBV7-2 and TRBJ2-5, with 7 bases identical to TRBD1. CDR1 and CDR2 (germline): SGHTA, FQGNSA. The V segment lost 1 base and the J segment 5 bases; nucleotides outside the gene matches: 10. This CDR3 spans 16 amino acids. The CDR3 reads CASSLVPTGARETQYF. In nucleotides, the CDR3 is TGTGCCAGCAGCTTAGTCCCCACAGGGGCGCGGGAGACCCAGTACTTC.

This clonotype showed up many times. The V call is TRBV24-1, the J call TRBJ1-5; 7 bases line up with TRBD1. Looked up from germline, CDR1 is KGHDR and CDR2 is SFDVKD. Trimming removed 3 bases from V and 0 bases from J; junction bases left unmatched: 10. CDR3 size: 18 residues. CDR3 nucleotide sequence: TGTGCCACCAGTGATACGGAGGAGGGACAGAATAGCAATCAGCCCCAGCATTTT. It yields the protein CATSDTEEGQNSNQPQHF.

This clonotype was seen repeatedly, ten times or more. Mismatch with germline at one junction end may stem from a read error. The chain combines TRBV6-2 or TRBV6-3 with TRBJ1-5; 7 bases line up with TRBD1. Germline V gene lookup returns CDR1 MNHEY and CDR2 SVGEGT. The CDR3 has 17 amino acids. CDR3 bases: TGTGCCAGCAGTCCCCTCCGACAGGGCACTAGCAGTCAGCCCCAGCATTTT. Its protein is CASSPLRQGTSSQPQHF.

Many counts were recorded for this clonotype. A much more abundant neighbour one base away suggests this may be a read error. This rearrangement joins TRBV29-1 to TRBJ2-7; TRBD1 might be the D (6 bases). The CDR3 has 11 amino acids. From germline, CDR1 is SQVTM and CDR2 ANQGSEA. The V end was cut by 6 bases, the J end by 4 bases, with 10 bases between. The CDR3 DNA is TGCAGCGTGCAACAGGGTTACGAGCAGTACTTC. Protein sequence: CSVQQGYEQYF.

In its sample, this clonotype was seen many times. The rearrangement links TRBV15 to TRBJ2-7; D unclear. Germline V gene data show CDR1 as LNHNV and CDR2 as YYDKDF (reference sequence). The CDR3 covers 14 residues. Trimming shortened V by 1 base and J by 3 bases, and 10 bases separated the two germline ends. The CDR3 reads CATSRGPTVYEQYF. DNA of the CDR3: TGTGCCACCAGCAGAGGTCCGACGGTCTACGAGCAGTACTTC.

The chain uses TRBV12-3 or TRBV12-4 and TRBJ1-5; D call uncertain. Trimming left V 10 bases short and J 2 bases short, with 9 bases between. This CDR3 is 12 amino acids long. CDR3 DNA sequence: TGTGCCACCACGCTCGGCAATCAGCCCCAGCATTTT. It encodes CATTLGNQPQHF.

Many counts were recorded for this clonotype. The rearrangement links TRBV6-5 to TRBJ1-6; D uncertain. Germline values: CDR1 MNHEY, CDR2 SVGAGI. This CDR3 has 15 amino acids. The ends were cut back, 7 bases at V and 9 bases at J, with 19 bases in the middle. The CDR3 DNA sequence: TGTGCCAGCACCTTAAGGGAGGGTACTGGTTCACCCCTCCACTTT. Its translation: CASTLREGTGSPLHF.

This clonotype was counted many times. V usage is TRBV6-2 or TRBV6-3 and J usage is TRBJ2-1; D is perhaps TRBD2 (5 bases). The CDR3 runs 18 residues. Trimming removed 0 bases at V and 5 bases at J, with 20 bases between. Germline lookup yields CDR1 MNHEY and CDR2 SVGEGT. Written as DNA, the CDR3 is TGTGCCAGCAGTTACTCCGGGAACATGCATCTCTCGAACAATGAGCAGTTCTTC. It specifies CASSYSGNMHLSNNEQFF.

This clonotype was counted at least ten times. The chain carries TRBV15 and TRBJ2-2, with 11 nucleotides matching TRBD1. Per the germline V gene, CDR1 is LNHNV and CDR2 is YYDKDF (reference sequence). This CDR3 comprises 17 residues. J was trimmed by 1 base and V by 4 bases; bases with no gene match: 5. The CDR3 spells CATSMGQGVGNTGELFF. The CDR3 region has the DNA TGTGCCACCAGCATGGGACAGGGGGTAGGGAACACCGGGGAGCTGTTTTTT.

The chain joins TRBV6-2 or TRBV6-3 to TRBJ2-5; no definite D call. Germline V gene lookup returns CDR1 MNHEY and CDR2 SVGEGT. Trimming cost V 7 bases and J 2 bases, with 11 bases left between them. This CDR3 has 13 amino acids. The CDR3 loop is CASKTRKQETQYF. The CDR3 nucleotides are TGTGCCAGCAAGACCCGAAAGCAAGAGACCCAGTACTTC.

The chain combines TRBV6-1 with TRBJ2-4, with a weak D call TRBD1 (5 bases). In germline, CDR1 is MNHNS, CDR2 SASEGT. Trimming took 8 bases from V and 1 from J, leaving 15 bases between them. CDR3 size: 15 residues. The CDR3 sequence is CASLQDIGAKNIQYF. As DNA, the CDR3 is TGTGCCAGCCTACAGGACATCGGGGCCAAAAACATTCAGTACTTC.

This clonotype was observed many times. The V and J genes are TRBV12-3 or TRBV12-4 and TRBJ1-6, with 10 bases matching TRBD1. The CDR3 is made up of 15 amino acids. J was trimmed by 6 bases and V by 4 bases; bases with no gene match: 3. The CDR3 sequence: CASSSRDRGNSPLHF. In nucleotides, the CDR3 is TGTGCCAGCAGTTCTAGGGACAGGGGTAATTCACCCCTCCACTTT.

This clonotype has a count of ten or more. The rearrangement joins TRBV20-1 to TRBJ1-6, with 8 positions matching TRBD1. The CDR3 has 17 amino acids. J lost 0 bases, V lost 4 bases, and 8 bases had no gene match. Germline lookup yields CDR1 DFQATT and CDR2 SNEGSKA (reference sequence). In nucleotides, the CDR3 is TGCAGTGCTAAACCTTGGACAGGGAGCTCCTATAATTCACCCCTCCACTTT. Encoded protein: CSAKPWTGSSYNSPLHF.

This chain links TRBV12-3 or TRBV12-4 with TRBJ2-7, with a tentative D call TRBD2 (6 bases). CDR3 size: 13 residues. The V end lost 7 bases, the J end lost 3 bases, and 13 bases lay between the germline ends. CDR3 sequence reads: CASTGGTSYEQYF. DNA for the CDR3: TGTGCCAGCACCGGGGGAACTAGCTACGAGCAGTACTTC.

CDR3 nucleotides: TGTGCCAGCAGTTTATATTTATCGGGAGAGACCCAGTACTTC. It translates to CASSLYLSGETQYF. This chain uses TRBV27 with TRBJ2-5; D is uncertain. Germline values: CDR1 MNHEY, CDR2 SMNVEV (reference sequence). V was shortened by 1 base and J by 4 bases, with 10 bases between the two germline ends. The CDR3 loop spans 14 amino acids.

This clonotype was counted many times. V is TRBV5-1 and J is TRBJ1-6; weak D call: TRBD1 (5 bases). The germline V gene has CDR1 SGHRS and CDR2 YFSETQ. CDR3 length: 14 amino acids. V was clipped by 7 bases and J by 0 bases, with 8 bases between them. CDR3 coding DNA: TGCGCCAGCGGGGCCAACTCCTATAATTCACCCCTCCACTTT. This sequence encodes CASGANSYNSPLHF.

This clonotype was seen at least ten times. The CDR3 loop reads CASSPTVGGPNTGELFF. Written as DNA, the CDR3 is TGTGCCAGCAGTCCAACGGTGGGGGGACCGAACACCGGGGAGCTGTTTTTT. The genes are TRBV27 and TRBJ2-2; TRBD2 is a possible D gene (6 bases). Germline CDR1 MNHEY, CDR2 SMNVEV (reference sequence). This CDR3 contains 17 residues. The V end lost 5 bases, the J end lost 0 bases, and 16 bases lay between the germline ends.

The J gene is TRBJ1-1, the V gene TRBV27; D call uncertain. Germline CDR1 reads MNHEY; CDR2 reads SMNVEV (reference sequence). Trimming stripped 7 bases from V and 0 bases from J, with 12 bases between. This CDR3 contains 14 residues. The CDR3 loop reads CASNWAALNTEAFF. The CDR3 DNA reads TGTGCCAGCAATTGGGCAGCCCTGAACACTGAAGCTTTCTTT.

The rearrangement links TRBV11-3 to TRBJ1-2; tentative D call: TRBD1 (6 bases). From germline, CDR1 is SGHNT and CDR2 YENEEA. This CDR3 contains 14 residues. V was cut by 3 bases and J by 1 base, with 9 bases left in between. CDR3 amino acids: CASSFGTSNYGYTF. The CDR3 DNA follows: TGTGCCAGCAGCTTCGGGACAAGTAACTATGGCTACACCTTC.

This clonotype was counted many times. The J gene is TRBJ2-7, the V gene TRBV19; 9 nucleotides agree with TRBD1. Germline V lookup: CDR1 LNHDA, CDR2 SQIVND (reference sequence). V lost 8 bases, J lost 3 bases, and 5 bases stayed unmatched. This CDR3 is built from 13 residues. In nucleotides, the CDR3 is TGTGCCAGTGCCCCGGGACAGGGCTACGAGCAGTACTTC. Its translation: CASAPGQGYEQYF.

This clonotype was detected a few times. The chain recombines TRBV4-3 with TRBJ2-2, with a weak D call TRBD1 (6 bases). CDR3 size: 18 residues. Deletions cut 0 bases from V and 3 bases from J, with 17 bases between. Germline lookup yields CDR1 LGHNA and CDR2 YSLEER. Here the CDR3 DNA reads TGCGCCAGCAGCCAAGATACCCCGCAGGGGCTATACACCGGGGAGCTGTTTTTT. Protein: CASSQDTPQGLYTGELFF.